The subject of this entry is one T cell receptor beta chain. Its antigen specificity is not known. No quality values exist for individual bases; no much larger clone is one base distant. The sample carries other DNA sequences with the same CDR3. Each donor gave one peripheral blood draw, roughly 110 mL on average, collected into heparinised tubes. Naive, central memory, regulatory and stem cell-like memory CD4+ T cells were sorted on a BD FACSAria II using a panel including CD45RO, CCR7, CD25, CD127, CD95 and CD27. All sorted populations exceeded 98% purity. PBMCs were isolated immediately by Lymphoprep density gradient centrifugation and stained directly without culture. Samples were stained and sorted in pairs, with one healthy donor and one patient per experiment, so that batch effects were minimized. The data are from a study of beta chain features in type 1 diabetes (dated 2018 in TCRdb). Regarding the complete study: Patients and healthy donors did not differ in mean age, gender distribution, total cell number or subset yield. A total of 107,917,701 sorted cells were examined across all samples, and the number of cells per subset was strongly correlated with RNA yield. The study compared the TCRB repertoires of sorted circulating CD4+ T cell subsets in recently diagnosed type 1 diabetes patients with those in matched healthy donors. Regulatory and stem cell-like memory subsets were isolated from only 8 patients and about 8 healthy donors, whereas naive and central memory subsets came from all 30 or so donors. Overall study outcomes, separate from this receptor: Naive, central memory and regulatory TCRB repertoires appeared to be more alike among patients than among healthy donors. In all four CD4+ subsets, TCRB CDR3 length was moderately but significantly shorter in type 1 diabetes patients. At VDJ recombination sites, patients with type 1 diabetes made fewer insertions and deleted more nucleotides, a pattern implying thymic rearrangement abnormalities. Because the HLA sub-analyses included only small numbers of individuals, any influence of HLA type on TCRB rearrangement was left unresolved. PCR may preferentially amplify shorter templates, but because patient and control samples were amplified and corrected together, any resulting skew would affect both groups equally. Because cDNA was sequenced instead of genomic DNA, activated cells with high expression could be over-represented, although the groups did not differ in activation or CD3 levels.

The entire isolated RNA was reverse transcribed using the High Capacity cDNA Reverse Transcription Kit, and thus expressed TCRB transcripts were sequenced. Deep immunoSEQ sequencing was applied to naive, central memory and regulatory T cell samples, giving an average of approximately 4 million total reads per sample. After sorted cells were lysed in RLT buffer, RNA was extracted with DNase-treated RNeasy Micro or Mini kits, with the choice depending on cell number. To prevent cross-contamination, each cell subset was processed individually, whereas patient and healthy donor samples were processed jointly. The immunoSEQ multiplex PCR was used to amplify TCRB sequences from cDNA, generating 87-bp fragments that spanned the CDR3 region. Sequencing of the amplicons was done on the Illumina HiSeq platform. Per the source publication's procedure: PCR bias was computationally corrected using synthetic template baselines, reads within Hamming distance 2 were collapsed, and singletons that could not be merged were discarded. Reads were aligned to IMGT to assign V, D and J genes, CDR3 length, and insertions or deletions at six rearrangement sites. Within each subset, clonotype counts were normalized to sorted cell number, and only after that were true diversity and Gini coefficients computed with the tcR R package. The overlap coefficient, calculated on TCRB nucleotide sequences, was used to measure repertoire sharing. As a proxy for the pre-selection repertoire, out-of-frame TCRB sequences from naive cells were analyzed. Imported from immuneACCESS, the table was reduced by TCRdb to in-frame sequences with V and J called. These copies leave out some clones; in studies compared against another copy, an unresolved V gene accounts for under half, and the cause of the remainder is not known. The V and J calls and clone size are taken from that table; D and trimming were inferred from the DNA. The sample profile shows roughly 350,000 clones; approximately 11% of them were found once. Of the sample, 0.015% to 0.02% falls within the top ten clones.

From cysteine to phenylalanine, the CDR3 is 14 amino acids long. CDR3 DNA only is kept here, 42 bases in frame from base 1. From a lookup of the germline V gene, CDR1 and CDR2 are MDHEN and SYDVKM. From V the trimming removes 5 bases and from J it removes 7 bases, while the gene matches leave 6 bases of the junction unaccounted for. This receptor chain uses TRBV28 and TRBJ2-7; the junction holds 12 bases that match TRBD1. The source is a woman in her 30s in good health. Sequenced sample: naive CD4+ T cells from blood. The cell subset or site label of this sample denotes: true naive CD4+ T cells. The sequenced DNA: TGTGCCAGCAGTCTGGGACAGGGGGCGAATGAGCAGTACTTC. This yields the protein CASSLGQGANEQYF.